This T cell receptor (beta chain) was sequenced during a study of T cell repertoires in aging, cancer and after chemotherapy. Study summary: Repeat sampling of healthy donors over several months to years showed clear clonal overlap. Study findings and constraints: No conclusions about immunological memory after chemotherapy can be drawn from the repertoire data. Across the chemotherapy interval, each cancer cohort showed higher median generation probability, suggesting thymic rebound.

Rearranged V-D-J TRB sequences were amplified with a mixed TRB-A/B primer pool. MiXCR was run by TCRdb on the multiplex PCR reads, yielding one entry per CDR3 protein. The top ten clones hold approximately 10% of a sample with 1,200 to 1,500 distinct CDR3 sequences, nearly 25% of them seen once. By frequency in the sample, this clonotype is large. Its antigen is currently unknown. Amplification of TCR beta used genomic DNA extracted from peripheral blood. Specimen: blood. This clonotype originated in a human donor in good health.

Written as DNA, the CDR3 is TGTGCCAGCAGCTCCTGGAGCTCCTACAATGAGCAGTTCTTC. It encodes CASSSWSSYNEQFF. V usage is TRBV5-6 and J usage is TRBJ2-1; D uncertain. The CDR3 has 14 amino acids. V shed 3 bases and J shed 0 bases, with 7 bases lying between them. The germline V gene has CDR1 SGHDT and CDR2 YYEEEE.